Presented here are 8 T cell receptor beta chains from one specimen sequenced in a study of cytomegalovirus exposure and HLA in healthy donors. Using immunoSEQ multiplex PCR, the repertoire was profiled, and TCRdb retains in-frame clones only, with some absent. The sample records over 250,000 clones, 65% to 90% being singletons. Sequencing was carried out using PBMCs. These receptors were collected from a woman under 30 in good health and CMV-seronegative.

The CDR3 reads CASSLHHNEQFF. In DNA form, the CDR3 reads TGTGCCAGCAGCTTACATCACAATGAGCAGTTCTTC. The chain joins TRBV11-2 to TRBJ2-1; no firm D call. The V end was cut by 2 bases, the J end by 5 bases, with 4 bases between. Germline CDR1 is SGHAT and CDR2 is FQNNGV. This CDR3 is 12 amino acids long.

The J gene is TRBJ1-2, the V gene TRBV7-9, with TRBD1 as a possible D gene (6 bases). This CDR3 region has 13 residues. V lost 4 bases to trimming and J lost 4 bases, with 10 bases between them. Germline CDR1 SEHNR, CDR2 FQNEAQ (reference sequence). The CDR3 coding sequence is TGTGCCAGCAGCTCAGGGGACGGCTATGGCTACACCTTC. This sequence encodes CASSSGDGYGYTF.

Remarks on this clone: Germline and junction disagree at one end, which may indicate a read error. The chain is built from TRBV6-6 and TRBJ1-1; D is uncertain. The CDR3 runs 15 residues. CDR1 and CDR2 from the germline V gene are MNHNY and SVGAGI (reference sequence). The CDR3 DNA sequence: TGTGCCAGCAGTATCTCGACGGGTAGGAACGCTGAAGCTTTCTTT. Its protein product is CASSISTGRNAEAFF.

This chain uses TRBV30 with TRBJ2-3; tentative D call: TRBD1 (5 bases). The CDR3 contains 17 residues. Germline V gene sequence: CDR1 GTSNPN, CDR2 SVGIG (reference sequence). Trimming took 2 bases from V and 3 from J, leaving 21 bases between them. In DNA form, the CDR3 reads TGTGCCTGGAGTTTCCTTCGGACATCCATGGGGACAGATACGCAGTATTTT. Translating gives CAWSFLRTSMGTDTQYF.

The V and J genes are TRBV5-1 and TRBJ2-2; TRBD1 aligns across 9 bases. V shed 0 bases and J 4 bases; nucleotides not matched to a gene: 4. Germline-derived CDR1 and CDR2 are SGHRS and YFSETQ. The CDR3 runs 16 residues. The CDR3 region has the DNA TGCGCCAGCAGCTTGGGAGGGACAGGGTCCACCGGGGAGCTGTTTTTT. Protein product: CASSLGGTGSTGELFF.

In the case of this clone: Other DNA variants within this sample encode the same CDR3. The chain links TRBV7-9 to TRBJ2-7, with D possibly TRBD1 on 6 matching bases. Between the trimmed V and J ends, which lost 3 bases and 4 bases, there was a span of 13 bases. This CDR3 has 14 amino acids. Germline V gene sequence: CDR1 SEHNR, CDR2 FQNEAQ (reference sequence). This CDR3 reads CASSFGTGPYEQYF. Written as DNA, the CDR3 is TGTGCCAGCAGCTTTGGTACAGGGCCTTACGAGCAGTACTTC. Full variable domain (rest looked up from reference TRBV7-9 and TRBJ2-7): DTGVSQNPRHKITKRGQNVTFRCDPISEHNRLYWYRQTLGQGPEFLTYFQNEAQLEKSRLLSDRFSAERPKGSFSTLEIQRTEQGDSAMYLCASSFGTGPYEQYFGPGTRLTVT.

Concerning this clone itself: Relative to the germline gene, one junction end is altered; a read error may explain this. The same CDR3 is also encoded by other DNA sequences in this sample. The chain joins TRBV7-7 to TRBJ2-7; 10 bases fit TRBD1. Germline V gene sequence: CDR1 SSHAT, CDR2 FNYEAQ (reference sequence). This CDR3 is 13 amino acids long. CDR3 coding DNA: TGTGCTAGCAGCCTCGACAGGGGGCACGAGCAGTACTTC. Translated, it gives CASSLDRGHEQYF. The full variable domain, completed using reference TRBV7-7 and TRBJ2-7, is GAGVSQSPRYKVTKRGQDVTLRCDPISSHATLYWYQQALGQGPEFLTYFNYEAQPDKSGLPSDRFSAERPEGSISTLTIQRTEQRDSAMYRCASSLDRGHEQYFGPGTRLTVT.

Comment on this clone: Since no conserved phenylalanine or tryptophan closes the CDR3, a read error is the likely cause. CDR3 DNA sequence: TGTGCCAGCAGCTTAGTCTCCCCAGGGGATGGCTACACCTAC. This gives the protein CASSLVSPGDGYTY. The chain couples TRBV7-9 to TRBJ1-2, with D possibly TRBD1 on 6 matching bases. Germline values: CDR1 SEHNR, CDR2 FQNEAQ (reference sequence). The CDR3 sequence is 14 residues long. V was cut by 1 base and J by 6 bases, with 12 bases left in between.